What follows is one T cell receptor beta chain and its context. Its specificity is not known. The study ran its PCR with 60 Vbeta and 13 Jbeta primers. The protocol was immunoSEQ multiplex PCR, while the TCRdb copy is restricted to in-frame clones and leaves out a portion. Among fewer than 150,000 clones listed, approximately 80% were seen once. The source of the sample is a study of cytomegalovirus exposure and HLA in healthy donors. General observations from the study: In a later analysis, productive TCRs from donors in an Asian-associated ancestry cluster reportedly carried fewer N-insertions than the cohort mean. In a later analysis, TCR beta V- and J-gene trimming showed a link to a missense DCLRE1C variant. Cytomegalovirus association was assigned to about 180 TCR beta chains.

The CDR3 is 15 residues long. The junction had 7 bases not matched to a gene; V was cut back by 5 bases and J by 2 bases. CDR1 is MNHEY, CDR2 SMNVEV, per germline (reference sequence). The source material was PBMCs. The origin of this receptor is a man in his late teens or twenties in good health and CMV-seronegative. The rearrangement joins TRBV27 to TRBJ2-7; TRBD2 aligns across 9 bases. As DNA, the CDR3 is TGTGCCAGCAGTCCCATAGCGGGAGTACCCTACGAGCAGTACTTC. Translation gives CASSPIAGVPYEQYF.